This TCR beta chain was recovered during a study of Ad26.COV2.S vaccination and SARS-CoV-2 variants. Overall study: Ad26.COV2.S, an intramuscular injection, was given once or twice 56 days apart.

Only a few counts were recorded for this clone. What it binds is unknown. The CDR3 length is 13 residues. Trimming cost V 2 bases and J 1 base, with 5 bases left between them. CDR1 is SGHDN and CDR2 is FVKESK in the germline V gene. Libraries were prepared by immunoSEQ multiplex PCR; TCRdb keeps only in-frame clonotypes and omits some of them. Counted here are approximately 300,000 clones, roughly 84% occurring once; the ten biggest clones make up 1.5% to 2%. Study-level results: The study found higher spike-specific TCR breadth in vaccine than placebo recipients. Substantial response breadth was reportedly seen for spike-specific CD8+ and CD4+ T cells after vaccination.

Treatment specified: roughly 19 received Ad26.COV2.S at low or high dose, single or two shots; about five received placebo; per-sample allocation not given. Sampling took place 63 days after the first vaccine or placebo injection. Wuhan-strain SARS-CoV-2 spike was expressed by the Ad26 vector that made up the vaccine. The V call is TRBV14, the J call TRBJ1-1; D not certain. This receptor was taken from a person between 18 and 65 years old who received the Ad26.COV2.S COVID-19 vaccine or a placebo. The sequencing here drew on peripheral blood, taken in a trial of Ad26.COV2.S vaccine versus placebo. The CDR3 loop is CASSQYGNTEAFF. CDR3 nucleotide sequence: TGTGCCAGCAGCCAATACGGGAACACTGAAGCTTTCTTT.